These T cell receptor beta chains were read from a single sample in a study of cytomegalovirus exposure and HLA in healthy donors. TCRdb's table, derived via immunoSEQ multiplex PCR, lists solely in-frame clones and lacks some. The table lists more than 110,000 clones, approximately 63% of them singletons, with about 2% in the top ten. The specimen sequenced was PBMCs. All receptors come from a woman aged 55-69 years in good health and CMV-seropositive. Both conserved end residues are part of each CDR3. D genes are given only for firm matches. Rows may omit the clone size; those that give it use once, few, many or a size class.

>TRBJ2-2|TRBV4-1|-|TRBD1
CASKQLDRGVTGELFF
TGCGCCAGCAAACAACTCGACAGGGGAGTCACCGGGGAGCTGTTTTTT
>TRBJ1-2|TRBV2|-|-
CASSARLLAGVRGYTF
TGTGCCAGCAGTGCCCGGCTTCTGGCAGGGGTTCGGGGCTACACCTTC
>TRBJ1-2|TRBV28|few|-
CASSLVTAPIGYTF
TGTGCCAGCAGTTTAGTGACAGCTCCCATCGGCTACACCTTC
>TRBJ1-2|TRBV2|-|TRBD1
CASRTGPNYGYTF
TGTGCCAGCAGGACAGGGCCTAACTATGGCTACACCTTC
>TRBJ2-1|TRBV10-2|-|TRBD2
CASSESTGGPGFNEQFF
TGCGCCAGCAGTGAGTCGACGGGAGGGCCCGGGTTCAATGAGCAGTTCTTC
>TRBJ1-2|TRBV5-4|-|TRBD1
CASSWTGGADGGYTF
TGTGCCAGCAGCTGGACAGGGGGCGCCGATGGGGGCTACACCTTC
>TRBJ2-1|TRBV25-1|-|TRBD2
CASNGGLAGGNEQFF
TGTGCCAGCAACGGAGGACTAGCGGGGGGCAATGAGCAGTTCTTC
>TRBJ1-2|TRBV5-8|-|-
CASSLDIPGYTF
TGTGCCAGCAGCTTGGATATCCCTGGCTACACCTTC
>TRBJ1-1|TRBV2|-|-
CASSWDKPLNTEAFF
TGTGCCAGCAGCTGGGACAAACCGCTGAACACTGAAGCTTTCTTT
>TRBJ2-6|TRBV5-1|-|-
CASSLGHSSGANVLTF
TGCGCCAGCAGTCTGGGACACAGCTCTGGGGCCAACGTCCTGACTTTC
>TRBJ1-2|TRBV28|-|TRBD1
CASSLGQGGLGGYTF
TGTGCCAGCAGTCTAGGACAGGGAGGGTTGGGTGGCTACACCTTC